Listed here are 30 T cell receptor beta chains from one sample, sequenced in a study of blood T cell repertoires in COVID-19. Measured with immunoSEQ multiplex PCR; TCRdb has only the in-frame clones, and not every one. The repertoire has some 270,000 clones, approximately 84% of them found once; the top ten carry around 3.5%. The sample taken for sequencing was PBMCs or T cells enriched from blood (not recorded which). These receptors came from a man aged 45-60 years who had recovered from COVID-19.

The chain couples TRBV12-3 or TRBV12-4 to TRBJ1-1; maybe TRBD1 (5 bases). CDR3 size: 11 residues. V was cut by 6 bases and J by 7 bases, with 9 bases left in between. This CDR3 is CASRSTVEAFF. DNA for the CDR3: TGTGCCAGCAGATCGACAGTTGAAGCTTTCTTT.

This rearrangement joins TRBV18 to TRBJ2-7; 11 bases map to TRBD2. V was pared by 8 bases and J by 6 bases, with 6 bases of the junction left unmatched. The length of the CDR3 is 13 residues. CDR1 and CDR2 from the germline V gene are KGHSH and LQKENI. CDR3 nucleotides: TGTGCCAGCCGAGGACTAGCGGGTCCCGAGCAGTACTTC. Its protein product is CASRGLAGPEQYF.

This chain links TRBV5-4 with TRBJ2-1; 8 bases are shared with TRBD1. V dropped 4 bases and J dropped 7; count of bases not matched to a gene: 7. Germline V gene lookup returns CDR1 SGHNT and CDR2 YYREEE (reference sequence). The CDR3 extends over 14 amino acids. Here the CDR3 reads CASSRGQGGNEQFF. For the CDR3, the DNA is TGTGCCAGCAGCCGTGGACAGGGTGGGAATGAGCAGTTCTTC.

Here the CDR3 DNA reads TGTGCCAGCAGTCCTCGGGTGGGCGAGCAGTACTTC. Encoded protein: CASSPRVGEQYF. The chain recombines TRBV12-3 or TRBV12-4 with TRBJ2-7; D is unclear. The germline V and J ends were trimmed by 5 bases and 6 bases, with 11 bases remaining between them. The CDR3 spans 12 residues.

This clone appeared a single time. The chain carries TRBV11-2 and TRBJ2-5; 9 bases align to TRBD2. The CDR3 runs 16 residues. Germline loops: CDR1 SGHAT, CDR2 FQNNGV. J was trimmed by 2 bases and V by 4 bases; bases with no gene match: 8. CDR3 sequence: CASSSGGLAPQETQYF. The CDR3 DNA is TGTGCCAGCAGCTCCGGGGGACTAGCACCTCAAGAGACCCAGTACTTC.

On this clone: Other nucleotide sequences in the sample specify the same CDR3. The J gene is TRBJ2-2, the V gene TRBV5-1; D is possibly TRBD1 (5 bases). Germline V lookup: CDR1 SGHRS, CDR2 YFSETQ. The CDR3 is made up of 14 amino acids. Trimming stripped 2 bases from V and 1 base from J, with 6 bases between. CDR3: CASSLGQNTGELFF. In DNA form, the CDR3 reads TGCGCCAGCAGCTTAGGACAGAACACCGGGGAGCTGTTTTTT.

This chain connects TRBV19 to TRBJ1-3; 10 bases align to TRBD1. The CDR3 is made up of 17 amino acids. Trimming took 5 bases from V and 4 from J; bases not matched to a gene: 11. The germline CDR1 and CDR2 sequences are LNHDA and SQIVND (reference sequence). CDR3 DNA: TGTGCCAGTAGTGGAGGATCCGGGACAGGGGTCGGAAACACCATATATTTT. Encoded protein: CASSGGSGTGVGNTIYF.

In DNA, the CDR3 is TGTGCCACCAGTCGGGCAGGGGTAAGTGAGCAGTTCTTC. Translation gives CATSRAGVSEQFF. This chain uses TRBV24-1 with TRBJ2-1; a weak D match, TRBD1 (6 bases). Per the germline V gene, CDR1 is KGHDR and CDR2 is SFDVKD. The CDR3 is 13 residues long. Trimming left V 6 bases short and J 9 bases short, with 14 bases between.

The CDR3 protein is CASSLRLAGNEQFF. Written as DNA, the CDR3 is TGTGCCAGCAGTTTGAGACTAGCAGGCAATGAGCAGTTCTTC. This chain links TRBV27 with TRBJ2-1; 7 positions agree with TRBD2. This CDR3 comprises 14 residues. Per germline, CDR1 MNHEY and CDR2 SMNVEV (reference sequence). Trimming removed 3 bases from V and 6 bases from J; junction bases left unmatched: 5.

This clone was found once. DNA for the CDR3: TGTGCCAGCTTTCCCCGGACAGGGAGTATTAATGAGCAGTTCTTC. Translating it yields CASFPRTGSINEQFF. V gene TRBV6-5 combines with J gene TRBJ2-1; 8 nucleotides match TRBD1. Germline V lookup: CDR1 MNHEY, CDR2 SVGAGI. The CDR3 consists of 15 residues. With V trimmed by 8 bases and J by 7 bases, 13 bases remained unmatched.

The chain joins TRBV5-1 to TRBJ1-2, with D hard to call. Trimming removed 2 bases from V and 5 bases from J, with 10 bases in between. The CDR3 is made up of 13 amino acids. Germline V CDR1 and CDR2: SGHRS, YFSETQ. The CDR3 loop reads CASSLPEGYGYTF. CDR3 nucleotides: TGCGCCAGCAGCTTACCAGAGGGATATGGCTACACCTTC.

The chain is built from TRBV5-1 and TRBJ2-6; tentatively, D is TRBD1 (6 bases). The CDR3 is made up of 15 amino acids. Germline-derived CDR1 and CDR2 are SGHRS and YFSETQ. Trimming pared 2 bases from V and 1 base from J, leaving 7 bases between. CDR3 protein: CASSLGGSGANVLTF. For the CDR3, the DNA is TGCGCCAGCAGCTTAGGGGGTTCTGGGGCCAACGTCCTGACTTTC.

The V call is TRBV10-1, the J call TRBJ1-4; 8 bases align to TRBD1. Per the germline V gene, CDR1 is WNHNN and CDR2 is SYGVQD (reference sequence). With 5 bases clipped from V and 8 bases from J, the junction kept 7 bases outside the gene matches. The CDR3 has 14 residues. Here the CDR3 reads CASSPTGGREKLFF. The CDR3 nucleotides are TGCGCCAGCAGTCCTACAGGGGGACGAGAAAAACTGTTTTTT.

V usage is TRBV7-9 and J usage is TRBJ2-2, with 8 bases matching TRBD1. Losses at the gene ends were 5 bases for V and 6 bases for J; bases not matched to a gene: 5. CDR3 length equals 14 residues. In germline, CDR1 is SEHNR, CDR2 FQNEAQ (reference sequence). CDR3 sequence (DNA): TGTGCCAGCAGCCAGGGACAGGCAGCCGGGGAGCTGTTTTTT. Protein product: CASSQGQAAGELFF.

The chain is built from TRBV28 and TRBJ2-3; possibly TRBD2 for D (8 bases). The CDR3 runs to 15 residues. Trimming pared 3 bases from V and 5 bases from J, leaving 15 bases between. Germline V CDR1 and CDR2: MDHEN, SYDVKM. The CDR3 sequence: CASSFNSGDRDTQYF. The CDR3, as DNA: TGTGCCAGCAGTTTTAATAGCGGGGACAGAGATACGCAGTATTTT. The whole variable domain, filled in from reference TRBV28 and TRBJ2-3, reads DVKVTQSSRYLVKRTGEKVFLECVQDMDHENMFWYRQDPGLGLRLIYFSYDVKMKEKGDIPEGYSVSREKKERFSLILESASTNQTSMYLCASSFNSGDRDTQYFGPGTRLTVL.

V is TRBV5-4 and J is TRBJ1-1; D perhaps matches TRBD1 (5 bases). Germline assignment: CDR1 SGHNT and CDR2 YYREEE (reference sequence). The CDR3 is 13 residues long. The V end was cut by 3 bases, the J end by 7 bases, with 13 bases between. The CDR3 DNA reads as TGTGCCAGCAGCTCGGCGGGGGTCAATGAAGCTTTCTTT. Its translation is CASSSAGVNEAFF.

This chain connects TRBV4-1 to TRBJ1-3; TRBD1 aligns across 7 bases. CDR1 MGHRA and CDR2 YSYEKL come from the germline V gene. The ends lost 3 bases at V and 4 bases at J; junction bases unmatched: 18. This CDR3 spans 19 amino acids. CDR3 loop: CASSHLGTEDSSRGNTIYF. The CDR3 DNA is TGCGCCAGCAGCCACCTAGGGACAGAGGACTCCAGTCGCGGAAACACCATATATTTT.

This chain links TRBV19 with TRBJ2-1; 11 bases match TRBD1. The CDR3 consists of 16 residues. The germline gives CDR1 LNHDA, CDR2 SQIVND (reference sequence). With V trimmed by 5 bases and J by 6 bases, 9 bases remained unmatched. CDR3 DNA sequence: TGTGCCAGTAGTGTAACTGCCGGGACAGGGGGCAATGAGCAGTTCTTC. It encodes CASSVTAGTGGNEQFF.

This clone appeared once. The genes are TRBV7-6 and TRBJ1-6; 8 positions agree with TRBD1. V shed 4 bases, J shed 10 bases, and the junction held 9 bases outside the gene matches. Germline V lookup: CDR1 SGHVS, CDR2 FNYEAQ. There are 15 residues in the CDR3. Here the CDR3 DNA reads TGTGCCAGCAGCTCCGCGACAGGGGCTCAGTCACCCCTCCACTTT. This gives the protein CASSSATGAQSPLHF. Full variable domain (outside the CDR3, taken from reference TRBV7-6 and TRBJ1-6): GAGVSQSPRYKVTKRGQDVALRCDPISGHVSLYWYRQALGQGPEFLTYFNYEAQQDKSGLPNDRFSAERPEGSISTLTIQRTEQRDSAMYRCASSSATGAQSPLHFGNGTRLTVT.

V is TRBV7-8 and J is TRBJ1-5; 9 bases line up with TRBD1. J gave up 6 bases and V 0 bases, and 6 bases lay outside the gene matches. CDR1 SGHVS and CDR2 FQNEAQ come from the germline V gene. This CDR3 region has 16 residues. DNA for the CDR3: TGTGCCAGCAGCTTAGCGGCGGGGACAGGGAGTCAGCCCCAGCATTTT. Amino acids: CASSLAAGTGSQPQHF.

V gene TRBV5-1 combines with J gene TRBJ1-1, with 8 bases matching TRBD1. CDR1 is SGHRS, CDR2 YFSETQ, per germline. This CDR3 spans 14 amino acids. V shed 2 bases, J shed 5 bases, and the junction held 5 bases outside the gene matches. CDR3 DNA: TGCGCCAGCAGCTTTAGCACAGGGGGGACTGAAGCTTTCTTT. It codes for CASSFSTGGTEAFF.

This sequence joins TRBV9 and TRBJ1-3; a weak D match, TRBD1 (5 bases). In germline, CDR1 is SGDLS, CDR2 YYNGEE. Trimming pared 0 bases from V and 0 bases from J, leaving 7 bases between. This CDR3 has 15 residues. The CDR3 sequence: CASSVEDNSGNTIYF. CDR3 DNA: TGTGCCAGCAGCGTAGAGGACAACTCTGGAAACACCATATATTTT.

This chain links TRBV6-5 with TRBJ1-2; 10 nucleotides line up with TRBD1. Germline V lookup: CDR1 MNHEY, CDR2 SVGAGI. J was trimmed by 4 bases and V by 4 bases; bases with no gene match: 6. The CDR3 totals 15 residues. CDR3 bases: TGTGCCAGCAGTTCCGCGGGACAGGGGACCTATGGCTACACCTTC. As protein: CASSSAGQGTYGYTF.

V and J are TRBV11-2 and TRBJ2-4; D is undetermined. The germline V gene has CDR1 SGHAT and CDR2 FQNNGV. V lost 5 bases and J lost 6, with 14 bases in between. This CDR3 is built from 14 residues. The CDR3 coding sequence is TGTGCCAGCAGCGCAGGATATAGTGGAAACATTCAGTACTTC. Its protein product is CASSAGYSGNIQYF.

The V call is TRBV6-2 or TRBV6-3, the J call TRBJ2-6; 8 nucleotides line up with TRBD1. From germline, CDR1 is MNHEY and CDR2 SVGEGT. The trim removed 4 bases at V and 0 bases at J, leaving 5 bases unmatched. The CDR3 is 17 amino acids. In nucleotides, the CDR3 is TGTGCCAGCAGTTCCCCGGGACAGGCCTCTGGGGCCAACGTCCTGACTTTC. This translates into CASSSPGQASGANVLTF.

The CDR3 reads CASSYRVTNEKLFF. The CDR3, as DNA: TGTGCCAGCAGTTACCGGGTAACTAATGAAAAACTGTTTTTT. The chain couples TRBV6-5 to TRBJ1-4; unclear D gene. CDR1 is MNHEY and CDR2 is SVGAGI in the germline V gene. The CDR3 contains 14 residues. V gave up 2 bases and J gave up 1 base, with 5 bases separating them.

The chain links TRBV4-2 to TRBJ2-7, with D maybe TRBD2 (5 bases). V was cut by 0 bases and J by 3 bases, with 9 bases left in between. CDR3 length: 14 amino acids. Germline CDR1 is LGHNA and CDR2 is YNFKEQ. The DNA of the CDR3 is TGTGCCAGCAGCCAAGAACTCCGGGACTACGAGCAGTACTTC. Encoded protein: CASSQELRDYEQYF.

This sequence joins TRBV20-1 and TRBJ2-4; 8 bases are a match to TRBD1. The CDR3 covers 14 residues. Germline CDR1 and CDR2: DFQATT and SNEGSKA (reference sequence). V shed 3 bases, J shed 8 bases, and the junction held 9 bases outside the gene matches. The CDR3 coding sequence is TGCAGTGCTAGTCAGCAGGGGGCGGTTTACATTCAGTACTTC. Translated: CSASQQGAVYIQYF.

The count of this clone is one. The J gene is TRBJ1-1, the V gene TRBV15; TRBD1 matches 11 bases. V lost 4 bases and J lost 0; bases outside the gene matches: 7. Per the germline V gene, CDR1 is LNHNV and CDR2 is YYDKDF (reference sequence). The CDR3 spans 17 residues. The CDR3 loop reads CATSIRDRGKMNTEAFF. The CDR3 region has the DNA TGTGCCACCAGCATAAGGGACAGGGGGAAAATGAACACTGAAGCTTTCTTT.

The CDR3 sequence is CASYGMRYFF. CDR3 sequence (DNA): TGTGCCAGCTACGGGATGCGTTATTTCTTT. J is TRBJ1-1 and V is TRBV28; D unresolved. Trimming cost V 8 bases and J 13 bases, with 14 bases left between them. The CDR3 contains 10 residues. CDR1 and CDR2 from the germline V gene are MDHEN and SYDVKM.